This TCR beta chain was sequenced in a study of neurological immune-mediated disorders. TCRdb analysed the 5' RACE reads with MiXCR anew, one entry per CDR3 protein. The sample lists about 48,000 distinct CDR3 sequences; about 2% were seen once. This clonotype showed up many times. Sequenced input: PBMCs. This TCR derives from a woman in her thirties or forties with multiple sclerosis.

As DNA, the CDR3 is TGTGCCAGCAGTTTACAGACATCTGGGGCCAACGTCCTGACTTTC. The encoded protein is CASSLQTSGANVLTF. The genes are TRBV12-3 or TRBV12-4 and TRBJ2-6; no clear D. V was shortened by 2 bases and J by 1 base, with 6 bases between the two germline ends. This CDR3 has 15 amino acids.